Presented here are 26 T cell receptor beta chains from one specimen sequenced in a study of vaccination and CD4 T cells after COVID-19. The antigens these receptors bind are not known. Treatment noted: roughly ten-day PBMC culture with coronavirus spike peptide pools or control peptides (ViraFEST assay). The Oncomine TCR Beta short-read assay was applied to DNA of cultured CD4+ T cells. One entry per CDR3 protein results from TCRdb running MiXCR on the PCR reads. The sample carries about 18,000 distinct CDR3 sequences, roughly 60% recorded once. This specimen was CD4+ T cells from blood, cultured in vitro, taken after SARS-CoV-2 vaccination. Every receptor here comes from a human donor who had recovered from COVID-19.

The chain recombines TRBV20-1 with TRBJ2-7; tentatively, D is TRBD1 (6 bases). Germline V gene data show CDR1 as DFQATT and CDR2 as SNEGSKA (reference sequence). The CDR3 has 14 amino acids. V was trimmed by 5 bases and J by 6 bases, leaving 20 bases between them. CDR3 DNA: TGCAGTGCTTCCGATCCCAAGCAACAGGGCGAGCAGTACTTC. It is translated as CSASDPKQQGEQYF.

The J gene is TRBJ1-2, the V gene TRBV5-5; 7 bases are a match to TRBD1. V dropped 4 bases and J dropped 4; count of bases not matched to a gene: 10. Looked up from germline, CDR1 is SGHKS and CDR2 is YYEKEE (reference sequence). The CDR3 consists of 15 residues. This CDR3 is CASSQTGYGGYGYTF. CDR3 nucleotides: TGTGCCAGCAGCCAGACAGGGTACGGAGGCTATGGCTACACCTTC.

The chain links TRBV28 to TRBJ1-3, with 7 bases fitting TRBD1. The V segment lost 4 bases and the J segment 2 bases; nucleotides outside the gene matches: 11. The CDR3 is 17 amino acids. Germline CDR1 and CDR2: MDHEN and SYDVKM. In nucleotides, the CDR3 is TGTGCCAGCAGTTCCATCCGTGACAGGGCAACTGGAAACACCATATATTTT. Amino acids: CASSSIRDRATGNTIYF.

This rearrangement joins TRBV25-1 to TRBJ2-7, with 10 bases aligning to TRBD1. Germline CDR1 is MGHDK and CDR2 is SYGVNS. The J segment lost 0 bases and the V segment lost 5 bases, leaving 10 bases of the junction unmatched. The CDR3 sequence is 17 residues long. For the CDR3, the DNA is TGTGCCAGCAGTAGCCGGGACAGGGGTTTTAGCTCCTACGAGCAGTACTTC. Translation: CASSSRDRGFSSYEQYF.

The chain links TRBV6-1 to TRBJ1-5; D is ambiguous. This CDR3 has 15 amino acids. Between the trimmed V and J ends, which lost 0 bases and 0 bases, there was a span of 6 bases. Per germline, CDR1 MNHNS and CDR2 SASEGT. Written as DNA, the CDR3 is TGTGCCAGCAGTGAAGCGCTTGGTAGCAATCAGCCCCAGCATTTT. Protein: CASSEALGSNQPQHF.

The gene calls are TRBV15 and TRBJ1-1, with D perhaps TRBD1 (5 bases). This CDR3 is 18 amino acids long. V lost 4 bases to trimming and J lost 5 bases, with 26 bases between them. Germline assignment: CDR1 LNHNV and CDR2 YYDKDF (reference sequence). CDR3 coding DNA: TGTGCCACCAGCAACTATGGACAAATTGATCGTAGGGAAACTGAAGCTTTCTTT. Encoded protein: CATSNYGQIDRRETEAFF.

CDR3 sequence: CASSPSHGGNTEAFF. The CDR3 region has the DNA TGTGCCAGCAGCCCATCCCATGGGGGGAACACTGAAGCTTTCTTT. The rearrangement uses TRBV9 and TRBJ1-1, with D possibly being TRBD1 (5 bases). There are 15 residues in the CDR3. Germline CDR1 reads SGDLS; CDR2 reads YYNGEE. V lost 4 bases and J lost 1, with 14 bases in between.

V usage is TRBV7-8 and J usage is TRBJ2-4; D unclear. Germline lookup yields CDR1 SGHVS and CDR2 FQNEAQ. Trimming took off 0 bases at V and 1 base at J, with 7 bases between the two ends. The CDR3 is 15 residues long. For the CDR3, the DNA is TGTGCCAGCAGCTTAGCCTCGCGGGCCAAAAACATTCAGTACTTC. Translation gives CASSLASRAKNIQYF. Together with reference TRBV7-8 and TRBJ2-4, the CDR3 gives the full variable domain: GAGVSQSPRYKVAKRGQDVALRCDPISGHVSLFWYQQALGQGPEFLTYFQNEAQLDKSGLPSDRFFAERPEGSVSTLKIQRTQQEDSAVYLCASSLASRAKNIQYFGAGTRLSVL.

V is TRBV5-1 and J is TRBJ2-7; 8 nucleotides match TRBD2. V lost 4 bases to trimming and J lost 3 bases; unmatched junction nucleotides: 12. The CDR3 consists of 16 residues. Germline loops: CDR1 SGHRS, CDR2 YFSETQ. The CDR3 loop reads CASSPMEAGGRYEQYF. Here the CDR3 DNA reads TGCGCCAGCAGCCCCATGGAGGCGGGAGGCCGCTACGAGCAGTACTTC.

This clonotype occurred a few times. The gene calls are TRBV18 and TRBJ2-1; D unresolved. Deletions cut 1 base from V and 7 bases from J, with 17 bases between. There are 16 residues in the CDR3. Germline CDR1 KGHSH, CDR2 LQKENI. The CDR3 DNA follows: TGTGCCAGCTCACCACTGGCAGGAGCCTTGGGGAATGAGCAGTTCTTC. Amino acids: CASSPLAGALGNEQFF.

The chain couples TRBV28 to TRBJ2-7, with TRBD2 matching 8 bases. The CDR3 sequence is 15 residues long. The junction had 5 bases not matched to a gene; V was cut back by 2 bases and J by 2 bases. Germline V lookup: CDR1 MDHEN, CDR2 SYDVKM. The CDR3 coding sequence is TGTGCCAGCAGTTTAGGCGGGAGGTCCACCTACGAGCAGTACTTC. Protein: CASSLGGRSTYEQYF. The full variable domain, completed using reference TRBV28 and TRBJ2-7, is DVKVTQSSRYLVKRTGEKVFLECVQDMDHENMFWYRQDPGLGLRLIYFSYDVKMKEKGDIPEGYSVSREKKERFSLILESASTNQTSMYLCASSLGGRSTYEQYFGPGTRLTVT.

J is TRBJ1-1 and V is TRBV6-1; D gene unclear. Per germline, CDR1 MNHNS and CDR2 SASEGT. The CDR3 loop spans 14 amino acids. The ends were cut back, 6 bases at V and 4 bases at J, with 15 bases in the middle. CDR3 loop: CASRRDGRGTEAFF. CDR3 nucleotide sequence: TGTGCCAGCAGGAGGGATGGGCGAGGCACTGAAGCTTTCTTT.

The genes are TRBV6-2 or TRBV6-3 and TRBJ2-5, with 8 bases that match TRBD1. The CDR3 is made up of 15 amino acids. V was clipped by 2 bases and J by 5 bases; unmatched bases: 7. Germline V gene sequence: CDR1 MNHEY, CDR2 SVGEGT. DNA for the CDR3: TGTGCCAGCAGTTACATCAGGGGGCGGAGGGAGACCCAGTACTTC. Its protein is CASSYIRGRRETQYF.

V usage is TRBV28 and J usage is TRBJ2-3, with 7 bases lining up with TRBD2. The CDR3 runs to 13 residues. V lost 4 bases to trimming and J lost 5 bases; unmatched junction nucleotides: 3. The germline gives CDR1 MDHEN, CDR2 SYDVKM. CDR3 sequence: CASSSGGGDTQYF. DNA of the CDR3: TGTGCCAGCAGTTCGGGGGGTGGAGATACGCAGTATTTT.

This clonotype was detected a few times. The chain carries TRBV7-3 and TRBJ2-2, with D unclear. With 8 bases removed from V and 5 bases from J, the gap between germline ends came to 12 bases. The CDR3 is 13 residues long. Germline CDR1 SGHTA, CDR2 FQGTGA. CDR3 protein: CASGYRATGELFF. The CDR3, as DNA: TGTGCCAGCGGCTACCGGGCTACCGGGGAGCTGTTTTTT.

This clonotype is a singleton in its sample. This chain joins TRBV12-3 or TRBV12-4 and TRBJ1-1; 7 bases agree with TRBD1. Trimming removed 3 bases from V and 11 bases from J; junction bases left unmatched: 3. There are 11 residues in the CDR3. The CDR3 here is CASSLGRGAFF. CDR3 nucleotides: TGTGCCAGCAGTTTGGGCAGGGGGGCTTTCTTT.

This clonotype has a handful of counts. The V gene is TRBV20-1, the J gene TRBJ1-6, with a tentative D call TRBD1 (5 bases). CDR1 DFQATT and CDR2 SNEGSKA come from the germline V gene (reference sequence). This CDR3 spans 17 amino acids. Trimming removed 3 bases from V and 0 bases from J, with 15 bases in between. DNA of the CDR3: TGCAGTGCTAGCGATGGGACGGCAGACTCCTATAATTCACCCCTCCACTTT. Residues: CSASDGTADSYNSPLHF.

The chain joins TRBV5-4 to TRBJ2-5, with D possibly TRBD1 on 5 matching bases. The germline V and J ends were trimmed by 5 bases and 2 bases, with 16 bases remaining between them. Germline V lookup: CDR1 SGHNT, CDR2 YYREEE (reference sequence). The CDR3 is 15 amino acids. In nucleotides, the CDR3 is TGTGCCAGCAGGCTGGCAGGGAAGAGACAAGAGACCCAGTACTTC. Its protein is CASRLAGKRQETQYF.

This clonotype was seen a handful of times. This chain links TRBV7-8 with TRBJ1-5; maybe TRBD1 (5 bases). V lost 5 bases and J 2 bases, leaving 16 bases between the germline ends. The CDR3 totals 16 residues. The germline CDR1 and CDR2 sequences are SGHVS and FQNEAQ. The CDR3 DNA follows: TGTGCCAGCAGCGCTCAGCAGGGACGGGGCAATCAGCCCCAGCATTTT. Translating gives CASSAQQGRGNQPQHF.

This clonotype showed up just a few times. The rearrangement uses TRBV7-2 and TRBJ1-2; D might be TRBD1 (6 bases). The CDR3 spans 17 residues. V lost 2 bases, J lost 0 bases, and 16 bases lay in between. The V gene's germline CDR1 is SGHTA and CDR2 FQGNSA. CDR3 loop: CASSLRGAPSTNYGYTF. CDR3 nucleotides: TGTGCCAGCAGCTTAAGGGGGGCACCGTCTACTAACTATGGCTACACCTTC.

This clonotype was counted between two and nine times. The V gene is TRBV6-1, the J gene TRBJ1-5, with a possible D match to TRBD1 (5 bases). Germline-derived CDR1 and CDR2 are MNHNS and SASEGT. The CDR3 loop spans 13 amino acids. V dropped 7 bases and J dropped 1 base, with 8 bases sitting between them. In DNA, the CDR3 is TGTGCCAGCACAGGGAAAAGCAATCAGCCCCAGCATTTT. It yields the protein CASTGKSNQPQHF.

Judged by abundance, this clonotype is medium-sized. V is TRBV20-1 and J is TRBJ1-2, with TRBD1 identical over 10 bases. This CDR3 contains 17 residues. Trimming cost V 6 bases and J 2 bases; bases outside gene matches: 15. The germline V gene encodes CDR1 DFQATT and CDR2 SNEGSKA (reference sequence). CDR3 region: CSALGTGESQLNYGYTF. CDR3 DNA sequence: TGCAGTGCACTCGGGACAGGGGAAAGTCAGTTGAACTATGGCTACACCTTC.

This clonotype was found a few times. The CDR3 DNA reads as TGTGCCAGCAGTTACGGACAGGCTAAATTGGGCTATGGCTACACCTTC. This codes for CASSYGQAKLGYGYTF. This chain joins TRBV6-2 or TRBV6-3 and TRBJ1-2; 7 bases map to TRBD1. The CDR3 covers 16 residues. Germline loops: CDR1 MNHEY, CDR2 SVGEGT. Trimming cost V 2 bases and J 4 bases; bases outside gene matches: 10.

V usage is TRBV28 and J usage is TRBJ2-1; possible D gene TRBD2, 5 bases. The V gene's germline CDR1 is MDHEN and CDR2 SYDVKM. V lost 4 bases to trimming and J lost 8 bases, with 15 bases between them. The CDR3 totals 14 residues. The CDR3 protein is CASSSSGVSHEQFF. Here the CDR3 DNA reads TGTGCCAGCAGTTCCAGCGGAGTCTCGCATGAGCAGTTCTTC.

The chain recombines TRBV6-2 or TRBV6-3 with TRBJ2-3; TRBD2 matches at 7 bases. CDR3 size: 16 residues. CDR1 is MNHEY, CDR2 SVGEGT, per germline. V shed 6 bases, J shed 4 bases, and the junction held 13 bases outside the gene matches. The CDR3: CASSPFIAGFADTQYF. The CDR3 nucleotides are TGTGCCAGCAGCCCGTTCATAGCGGGTTTTGCAGATACGCAGTATTTT.

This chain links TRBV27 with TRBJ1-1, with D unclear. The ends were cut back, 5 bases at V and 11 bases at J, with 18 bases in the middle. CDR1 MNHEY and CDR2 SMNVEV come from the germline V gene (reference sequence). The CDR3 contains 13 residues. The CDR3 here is CASSPEVRRRAFF. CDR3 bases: TGTGCCAGCAGTCCAGAGGTGCGACGGAGGGCTTTCTTT.